This T cell receptor (beta chain) was captured by sequencing in a study of response to subunit inactivated influenza vaccine. Whole-study findings and limits: Only a handful of new T cells, the authors suggested, are recruited with each seasonal influenza vaccination.

Concerning this clonotype itself: What it binds is not known.

Via MiXCR, TCRdb re-called the RT-PCR reads, giving one row per CDR3 protein. Of 400,000 to 550,000 distinct CDR3 sequences listed, less than 30% are singletons. This CDR3 is built from 16 residues. J lost 9 bases, V lost 0 bases, and 8 bases had no gene match. CDR1 and CDR2 from the germline V gene are LGHNA and YNFKEQ. This TCR was sampled from a man over 45 who received an inactivated influenza vaccine. This chain uses TRBV4-2 with TRBJ2-1, with 10 bases fitting TRBD2. Sequenced here: CD4+ T cells sorted from PBMCs, sampled approximately 5 days after vaccination. The CDR3 sequence: CASSQEDVAGGGEQFF. The CDR3 DNA reads as TGTGCCAGCAGCCAAGAGGACGTAGCGGGAGGAGGTGAGCAGTTCTTC.